Here is one T cell receptor (beta chain) with its context. The antigen is unknown. The sample is drawn from a study of cytomegalovirus exposure and HLA in healthy donors. Study summary: HLA-typed donors contributed approximately 86 million unique TCRs, which were held in an early data release.

The CDR3 spans 16 residues. Germline V gene lookup returns CDR1 LGHNA and CDR2 YNFKEQ. The V gene lost 0 bases and the J gene lost 0 bases, with 9 bases spanning the gap. Study-wide findings and caveats: About 180 TCR beta chains were listed as cytomegalovirus-associated. A later analysis linked a missense variant in DCLRE1C to the trimming of TCR beta V and J genes.

The PCR was carried out with 60 Vbeta primers and 13 Jbeta primers. Produced via immunoSEQ multiplex PCR; TCRdb's table is partial and in-frame only. The sample lists 100,000 or so clones, 70% seen once, with roughly a tenth in the top ten. V gene TRBV4-2 combines with J gene TRBJ1-5; TRBD1 might be the D (6 bases). The sequencing sample was made of PBMCs. The sequence was obtained from a man between 40 and 49 years old in good health and CMV-seropositive. The CDR3 DNA reads TGTGCCAGCAGCCAAGAAGACAGGCGTAGCAATCAGCCCCAGCATTTT. Translation: CASSQEDRRSNQPQHF.